The present T cell receptor beta chain was sequenced within a study of blood T cell repertoires in COVID-19. Germline CDR1 reads LGHDT; CDR2 reads YNNKEL (reference sequence). The V and J ends lost 1 base and 5 bases respectively, with 8 bases between them. The CDR3 has 13 residues. Original analysis: Reference gene primer amplification gave nucleated cell count estimates. Assay used: immunoSEQ multiplex PCR; TCRdb lists only in-frame clones, some missing. The V and J calls and the clone size are those of that table, but D and trimming were determined from the DNA. The table lists 200,000 to 300,000 clones, approximately 86% of them singletons, with roughly 5.6% in the top ten.

The sequence was collected from an older woman with COVID-19, enrolled during active disease. V and J are TRBV3-1 (or the pseudogene TRBV3-2) and TRBJ1-1; D is unclear. The sample taken for sequencing was peripheral blood. Written as DNA, the CDR3 is TGTGCCAGCAGCCAAGCAGGAAAAACTGAAGCTTTCTTT. Translated, it gives CASSQAGKTEAFF.